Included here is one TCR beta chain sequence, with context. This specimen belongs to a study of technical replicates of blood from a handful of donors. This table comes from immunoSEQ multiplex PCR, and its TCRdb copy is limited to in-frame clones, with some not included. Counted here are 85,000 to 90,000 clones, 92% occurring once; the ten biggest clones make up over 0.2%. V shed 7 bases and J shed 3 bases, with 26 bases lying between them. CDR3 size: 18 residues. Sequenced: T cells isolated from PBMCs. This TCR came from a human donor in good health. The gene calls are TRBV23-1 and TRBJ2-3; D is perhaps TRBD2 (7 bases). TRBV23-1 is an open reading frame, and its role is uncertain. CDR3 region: CASIPWGGAGLSTDTQYF. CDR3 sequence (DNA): TGCGCCAGCATTCCTTGGGGGGGCGCCGGCTTGAGTACAGATACGCAGTATTTT.